Listed below are T cell receptor beta chains from one sample, sequenced in a study of blood T cell repertoires in COVID-19. TCRdb's copy holds only in-frame clones and misses some; the assay was immunoSEQ multiplex PCR. The sample records approximately 330,000 clones, 87% being singletons. Sequencing was done on a sample of peripheral blood. The receptors originated from a young man with COVID-19, enrolled during active disease. Each CDR3 is given with its conserved first and last residue. The D gene is left open where the match is weak. Clone size is stated in some rows and not others, as once, few, many or a class when expanded.

TGTGCCAGTAGTTCTTGGACAGGGGGAGAATCCTACGAGCAGTACTTC CASSSWTGGESYEQYF - TRBV19 TRBD1 TRBJ2-7
TGTGCCACCAGCACTAAGGCGGGGTGGGGGGGAACCAACACTGAAGCTTTCTTT CATSTKAGWGGTNTEAFF - TRBV15 - TRBJ1-1
TGTGCCAGCAGCCAGCAGACAGGGGGCACTGAAGCTTTCTTT CASSQQTGGTEAFF many TRBV7-8 TRBD1 TRBJ1-1
TGTGCCAGCAGCACCCGACAGGGGGTGAACGGCACTGAAGCTTTCTTT CASSTRQGVNGTEAFF - TRBV11-2 TRBD1 TRBJ1-1
TGTGCCAGCAGTCACGGGGACAGGGGGGAATACGGGGAGCTGTTTTTT CASSHGDRGEYGELFF - TRBV27 TRBD1 TRBJ2-2
TGTGCCAGCAGCCCCGGCCAGGGGTTCTACAATGAGCAGTTCTTC CASSPGQGFYNEQFF - TRBV3-1/TRBV3-2 - TRBJ2-1
TGTGCCAGTGCCGAGGGACAAGAGACCCAGTACTTC CASAEGQETQYF - TRBV21-1 - TRBJ2-5
TGTGCCATCAGCTATCCGGACAGTCCTAACCCTTACAATGAGCAGTTCTTC CAISYPDSPNPYNEQFF - TRBV10-3 - TRBJ2-1
TGTGCCAGCAGTACCTCAACCCAGGCTGGAGGCTACACCTTC CASSTSTQAGGYTF - TRBV27 - TRBJ1-2
TGTGCCAGCAGTACCCCACTAGCGGATACGCAGTATTTT CASSTPLADTQYF - TRBV6-2/TRBV6-3 TRBD2 TRBJ2-3
TGTGCCAGTAGGGCCTTGGCGGGAATCTTAGGGGAGCAGTTCTTC CASRALAGILGEQFF - TRBV19 - TRBJ2-1
TGTGCCCCGGGACTAGCGGAGGAGACCCAGTACTTC CAPGLAEETQYF many TRBV7-9 TRBD2 TRBJ2-5
TGCAGTGCTAGTATCCCGACAGGGCAAGAGACCCAGTACTTC CSASIPTGQETQYF - TRBV20-1 TRBD1 TRBJ2-5
TGTGCCAGCAGTTTAACCCTCGGGACTAGCGGGAGTGGCAATGAGCAGTTCTTC CASSLTLGTSGSGNEQFF - TRBV28 TRBD2 TRBJ2-1
TGTGCCAGCTCACCTCTCCGGACAGCTAACTACGAGCAGTACTTC CASSPLRTANYEQYF - TRBV18 - TRBJ2-7
TGTGCCAGCAGCTTAGACTTCAGGTCTTCCTACGAGCAGTACTTC CASSLDFRSSYEQYF - TRBV11-1 - TRBJ2-7
TGTGCCAGCAGCCAATTTCAGGGGGCATCTGGCTACACCTTC CASSQFQGASGYTF - TRBV4-2 TRBD1 TRBJ1-2
TGTGCCAGCAGCTTATTGGGGACAGCGGGAGGGTCCCCTCGGGAGCAGTACTTC CASSLLGTAGGSPREQYF once TRBV11-2 TRBD2 TRBJ2-7
TGTGCCAGCATCTTTACCCTACAGGGGGCCTACGAGCAGTACTTC CASIFTLQGAYEQYF - TRBV6-6 TRBD1 TRBJ2-7
TGCAGCGTTGGCAGGTTGTTAAGCAATGAGCAGTTCTTC CSVGRLLSNEQFF once TRBV29-1 - TRBJ2-1
TGTGCCAGTAGGGGGCGGTATTCCTACGAGCAGTACTTC CASRGRYSYEQYF - TRBV19 - TRBJ2-7
TGTGCCAGTAAGGCGGGAGTACTCAATGAGCAGTTCTTC CASKAGVLNEQFF - TRBV19 TRBD2 TRBJ2-1
TGTGCCAGTAGTATCAACAGGGGGGATGAGCAGTTCTTC CASSINRGDEQFF once TRBV19 TRBD1 TRBJ2-1
TGTGCCTGGAGTCCCGGGGGGAACGAGCAGTACTTC CAWSPGGNEQYF once TRBV30 TRBD2 TRBJ2-7